This T cell receptor beta chain was recorded in a study of tissue T cells after allogeneic stem cell transplantation. Findings and limits, study-wide: Within patients, tissue anatomy strongly shaped TCR repertoire composition.

The protocol was immunoSEQ multiplex PCR, while the TCRdb copy is restricted to in-frame clones and leaves out a portion. The sample shows approximately 2,500 clones, approximately 43% of them seen only once. CDR3 length equals 12 residues. Looked up from germline, CDR1 is KGHPV and CDR2 is FQNQEV (reference sequence). V lost 6 bases, J lost 0 bases, and 5 bases lay in between. Time point of the sample: mouse harvest day 14 after allogeneic transplant. Tail vein injection delivered 10^7 T-cell-depleted bone marrow cells and 10^6 splenic CD5+ T cells. This mouse GVHD model was MHC-mismatched B6 to BALB/c, profiled day 7 or 14. This clone is judged medium-sized. What it binds is unknown. All gene names here are mouse names. The CDR3 end is not reached by the read, which stops 1 residue before it; the germline J gene fills it in.

The V and J genes are TRBV26 and TRBJ1-2; D gene uncertain. The TCR comes from a female BALB/c mouse given C57BL/6 T cells with graft-versus-host disease after an allogeneic hematopoietic cell transplant. The sample comprised gut tissue. Incomplete CDR3 DNA: TGTGCCAGCAGACAGTCAAACTCCGACTACACC. This gives the protein CASRQSNSDYT. The CDR3 reads in full as CASRQSNSDYTF. Complete variable domain (other parts from reference TRBV26 and TRBJ1-2): NSKVIQTPRYLVKGQGQKAKMRCIPEKGHPVVFWYQQNKNNEFKFLINFQNQEVLQQIDMTEKRFSAECPSNSPCSLEIQSSEAGDSALYLCASRQSNSDYTFGSGTRLLVI.